This T cell receptor beta chain stems from a study of blood T cell repertoires in COVID-19. Study overall: Sites across the United States, Italy and Spain contributed samples from acute and convalescent COVID-19. T cells, B-cell-depleted T cells, or PBMCs provided the cDNA or gDNA that served as material.

Authors' analysis steps: Reference gene primer amplification gave estimated nucleated cell counts. Clones were sequenced by immunoSEQ multiplex PCR, and TCRdb holds only the in-frame ones, with some missing. The V and J calls and clone size come from that table; D and trimming were worked out from the DNA. The sample lists over 150,000 clones; around 83% were seen once. This clonotype was sampled from a man aged 50 to 59 with active or convalescent COVID-19. The sequenced sample was peripheral blood.

In DNA, the CDR3 is TGTGCCAGCAGTGACTCGAATAACCAAGGGGGCAATGAGCAGTTCTTC. As protein: CASSDSNNQGGNEQFF. V and J are TRBV6-4 and TRBJ2-1, with D tentatively TRBD1 (6 bases). The CDR3 is 16 residues long. V was shortened by 0 bases and J by 6 bases, with 15 bases between the two germline ends. Looked up from germline, CDR1 is MRHNA and CDR2 is SNTAGT.